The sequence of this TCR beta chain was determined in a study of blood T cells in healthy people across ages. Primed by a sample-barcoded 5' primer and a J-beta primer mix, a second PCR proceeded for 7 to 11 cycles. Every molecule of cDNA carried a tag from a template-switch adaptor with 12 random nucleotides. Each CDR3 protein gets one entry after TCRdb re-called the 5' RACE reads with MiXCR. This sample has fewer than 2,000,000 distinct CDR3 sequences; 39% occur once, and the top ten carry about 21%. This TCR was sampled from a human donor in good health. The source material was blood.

The CDR3 loop is CASSLVSPGGPNYGYTF. The DNA of the CDR3 is TGTGCCAGCAGCTTAGTCTCACCAGGGGGACCTAACTATGGCTACACCTTC. This rearrangement joins TRBV11-2 to TRBJ1-2; 7 nucleotides line up with TRBD1. Germline V gives CDR1 SGHAT, CDR2 FQNNGV. CDR3 size: 17 residues. Trimming at V came to 1 base and at J to 0 bases, leaving 8 bases not matched to a gene.